These 20 T cell receptor beta chains share one sample of origin, sequenced in a study of T cells after yellow fever vaccination. TCRdb re-derived calls from the 5' RACE reads in MiXCR, one entry per CDR3 protein. The sample lists approximately 300,000 distinct CDR3 sequences, over 10% occurring once. This sample comprised CD4+ T cells sorted from PBMCs, obtained 45 days after the yellow fever booster vaccination. These receptor sequences come from a man aged 30 to 45 who received the YFV17D yellow fever vaccine.

This clonotype was picked up a small number of times. This chain connects TRBV7-9 to TRBJ1-1, with a possible D match to TRBD1 (5 bases). V lost 4 bases and J lost 1, with 13 bases in between. CDR3 size: 15 residues. The germline V gene encodes CDR1 SEHNR and CDR2 FQNEAQ (reference sequence). CDR3 nucleotides: TGTGCCAGCAGCTCCCACGGAGGGGAGAACACTGAAGCTTTCTTT. It specifies CASSSHGGENTEAFF.

The CDR3 DNA follows: TGCAGTGCTAGCGCCGGGACTACATTAGACAATGAGCAGTTCTTC. This encodes CSASAGTTLDNEQFF. The rearrangement joins TRBV20-1 to TRBJ2-1; 7 bases agree with TRBD2. This CDR3 has 15 amino acids. Germline assignment: CDR1 DFQATT and CDR2 SNEGSKA (reference sequence). Trimming at V came to 3 bases and at J to 5 bases, leaving 10 bases not matched to a gene.

This clonotype was recorded only once. The CDR3, as DNA: TGTGCCAGCGCGGGACGAGATAGGGTCGAGCAGTACTTC. It is translated as CASAGRDRVEQYF. The gene calls are TRBV19 and TRBJ2-7, with D possibly TRBD2 on 6 matching bases. CDR1 is LNHDA, CDR2 SQIVND, per germline (reference sequence). Trimming shortened V by 9 bases and J by 6 bases, and 18 bases separated the two germline ends. The CDR3 totals 13 residues.

There are a few counts of this clonotype. The genes are TRBV24-1 and TRBJ2-2; D is tentatively TRBD1 or TRBD2 (5 bases each). Trimming cost V 4 bases and J 1 base, with 12 bases left between them. The CDR3 has 16 residues. Germline lookup yields CDR1 KGHDR and CDR2 SFDVKD. CDR3 in amino acids: CATSEGETLNTGELFF. In nucleotides, the CDR3 is TGTGCCACCAGTGAGGGGGAGACTTTGAACACCGGGGAGCTGTTTTTT.

This clonotype was seen ten or more times. The chain recombines TRBV29-1 with TRBJ1-5; a possible D gene is TRBD1 (5 bases). CDR1 and CDR2 (germline): SQVTM, ANQGSEA. There are 13 residues in the CDR3. Between the trimmed V and J ends, which lost 3 bases and 7 bases, there was a span of 13 bases. The CDR3 spells CSVEGGGGQPQHF. CDR3 DNA sequence: TGCAGCGTTGAGGGGGGGGGAGGACAGCCCCAGCATTTT.

The chain uses TRBV5-1 and TRBJ2-1; TRBD1 aligns across 8 bases. Looked up from germline, CDR1 is SGHRS and CDR2 is YFSETQ. The ends lost 2 bases at V and 2 bases at J; junction bases unmatched: 9. The CDR3 has 17 residues. CDR3 amino acids: CASSLRQTGDAYNEQFF. The CDR3 DNA reads as TGCGCCAGCAGCTTACGACAGACAGGGGACGCCTACAATGAGCAGTTCTTC. Looking up the rest from reference TRBV5-1 and TRBJ2-1 gives the full variable domain: KAGVTQTPRYLIKTRGQQVTLSCSPISGHRSVSWYQQTPGQGLQFLFEYFSETQRNKGNFPGRFSGRQFSNSRSEMNVSTLELGDSALYLCASSLRQTGDAYNEQFFGPGTRLTVL.

This clonotype occurred many times. The genes are TRBV24-1 and TRBJ2-3; a possible D gene is TRBD1 (6 bases). V lost 2 bases and J 2 bases, leaving 10 bases between the germline ends. The CDR3 is 15 amino acids. Germline V gives CDR1 KGHDR, CDR2 SFDVKD. CDR3 residues: CATSDSRQVTDTQYF. CDR3 bases: TGTGCCACCAGTGATTCACGACAGGTCACAGATACGCAGTATTTT.

This clonotype was seen only once. J is TRBJ2-5 and V is TRBV15, with no clear D. This CDR3 is built from 14 residues. The V end was cut by 1 base, the J end by 1 base, with 7 bases between. Germline assignment: CDR1 LNHNV and CDR2 YYDKDF (reference sequence). The chain's CDR3 is CATSRGRGQETQYF. In DNA form, the CDR3 reads TGTGCCACCAGCAGAGGCAGAGGCCAAGAGACCCAGTACTTC. Using reference TRBV15 and TRBJ2-5 for the parts outside the CDR3, the full variable domain is DAMVIQNPRYQVTQFGKPVTLSCSQTLNHNVMYWYQQKSSQAPKLLFHYYDKDFNNEADTPDNFQSRRPNTSFCFLDIRSPGLGDTAMYLCATSRGRGQETQYFGPGTRLLVL.

In this sample, this clonotype turned up many times. The chain has TRBV29-1 and TRBJ2-6, with D perhaps matching TRBD2 (5 bases). This CDR3 is 13 amino acids long. Trimming removed 4 bases at V and 4 bases at J, with 8 bases between. Germline CDR1 is SQVTM and CDR2 is ANQGSEA. CDR3 sequence: CSVVGAGANVLTF. CDR3 in DNA: TGCAGCGTTGTGGGAGCCGGGGCCAACGTCCTGACTTTC.

This clonotype came up a few times. V usage is TRBV6-2 or TRBV6-3 and J usage is TRBJ2-2; 9 nucleotides agree with TRBD2. With V trimmed by 6 bases and J by 5 bases, 7 bases remained unmatched. Germline CDR1 reads MNHEY; CDR2 reads SVGEGT. The CDR3 runs 15 residues. CDR3 loop: CASSLGLAWTGELFF. CDR3 sequence (DNA): TGTGCCAGCAGCCTCGGACTAGCGTGGACCGGGGAGCTGTTTTTT.

The V call is TRBV27, the J call TRBJ2-1; 16 bases align to TRBD2. The CDR3 extends over 17 amino acids. The V gene end was trimmed by 11 bases and the J gene end by 3 bases; junction bases not matched to a gene: 10. CDR1 is MNHEY and CDR2 is SMNVEV in the germline V gene (reference sequence). The CDR3 sequence is CAGSGTSGRVNYNEQFF. CDR3 sequence (DNA): TGTGCCGGCTCCGGGACTAGCGGGAGGGTAAACTACAATGAGCAGTTCTTC.

The V gene is TRBV21-1, the J gene TRBJ2-7; TRBD2 is the table's D call, not checked against the DNA. TRBV21-1 is recorded as a pseudogene. This CDR3 is built from 12 residues. The DNA for the CDR3 is TGTGCCAGCAGCAAAAGGCGGACTAGGCAGTACTTC. This gives the protein CASSKRRTRQYF.

This clonotype has more than one count but fewer than ten. The J gene is TRBJ1-5, the V gene TRBV20-1; D remains unclear. V dropped 7 bases and J dropped 2 bases, with 15 bases sitting between them. Germline assignment: CDR1 DFQATT and CDR2 SNEGSKA (reference sequence). The CDR3 has 14 amino acids. The CDR3 DNA follows: TGCAGTGTTTCCCGGTTAGCTCGCAATCAGCCCCAGCATTTT. Its protein product is CSVSRLARNQPQHF.

The sample holds a few counts of this clonotype. CDR3 protein: CASSQVGGVPTGELFF. The CDR3 DNA reads TGCGCCAGCAGCCAAGTTGGCGGGGTACCCACCGGGGAGCTGTTTTTT. The chain has TRBV4-3 and TRBJ2-2, with D maybe TRBD2 (6 bases). V lost 1 base and J lost 4, with 13 bases in between. CDR1 LGHNA and CDR2 YSLEER come from the germline V gene. The CDR3 covers 16 residues.

The gene calls are TRBV29-1 and TRBJ1-3; 7 bases are a match to TRBD1. This CDR3 has 13 residues. With V trimmed by 6 bases and J by 3 bases, 5 bases remained unmatched. Looked up from germline, CDR1 is SQVTM and CDR2 is ANQGSEA. The CDR3 DNA is TGCAGCGTCCAACAGGGGTTTGGAAACACCATATATTTT. It codes for CSVQQGFGNTIYF.

The J gene is TRBJ2-7, the V gene TRBV4-1; D might be TRBD1 (6 bases). Germline CDR1 and CDR2: MGHRA and YSYEKL. The germline V and J ends were trimmed by 1 base and 2 bases, with 12 bases remaining between them. The CDR3 loop spans 15 amino acids. For the CDR3, the DNA is TGCGCCAGCAGCCAAGGGACAGCGAAAGCCTACGAGCAGTACTTC. As protein: CASSQGTAKAYEQYF.

This chain uses TRBV20-1 with TRBJ2-7, with 9 bases lining up with TRBD2. Germline V gene sequence: CDR1 DFQATT, CDR2 SNEGSKA (reference sequence). The CDR3 extends over 15 amino acids. Losses at the gene ends were 1 base for V and 1 base for J; bases not matched to a gene: 5. CDR3 protein: CSARGPGLASYEQYF. The CDR3 DNA reads as TGCAGTGCTAGAGGTCCGGGACTAGCATCCTACGAGCAGTACTTC.

This clonotype came up a few times. The V gene is TRBV7-2, the J gene TRBJ2-2; TRBD1 agrees at 7 bases. Germline-derived CDR1 and CDR2 are SGHTA and FQGNSA. This CDR3 region has 16 residues. V trimming: 5 bases; J trimming: 0 bases; junction bases outside the gene matches: 6. CDR3 residues: CASSTGDTPNTGELFF. The CDR3 DNA reads as TGTGCCAGCAGCACAGGGGACACGCCGAACACCGGGGAGCTGTTTTTT.

The table lists this clonotype with a few counts. The V gene is TRBV5-4, the J gene TRBJ2-2; 8 bases map to TRBD2. Germline trimming cut 5 bases from V and 5 bases from J; bases unmatched to any gene: 5. Germline V gives CDR1 SGHNT, CDR2 YYREEE (reference sequence). This CDR3 spans 14 amino acids. The CDR3 is CASRAGVGTGELFF. The CDR3 coding sequence is TGTGCCAGCAGAGCGGGAGTTGGTACCGGGGAGCTGTTTTTT.

The V call is TRBV12-3 or TRBV12-4, the J call TRBJ2-3; 8 bases align to TRBD1. There are 15 residues in the CDR3. V lost 5 bases and J lost 2; bases outside the gene matches: 6. In DNA, the CDR3 is TGTGCCAGCAGTAGACAGGGGACTTTCACAGATACGCAGTATTTT. Translating it yields CASSRQGTFTDTQYF.